This T cell receptor beta chain originates from a study of shared clonotypes between healthy human individuals. Study findings and constraints: Genetic and exposure-history diversity was limited by the few donors.

For this clone: No antigen is known for it.

Only CD45RO-negative cells positively selected for CCR7 counted as naive CD8 cells, so terminally differentiated effector memory CD45RA+ cells were excluded. The donors, healthy adults who were HIV-negative, had experienced no recent acute infections or vaccinations. All of the donors resided in Nashville, Tennessee, and each was a Caucasian adult. The data were produced by immunoSEQ multiplex PCR, yet TCRdb's version contains in-frame clones alone and is incomplete. This sample has millions of clones, with less than 95% found just once. V lost 0 bases to trimming and J lost 4 bases; unmatched junction nucleotides: 18. The CDR3 covers 19 residues. The germline gives CDR1 SGHDT, CDR2 YYEEEE.

Source material: naive CD8+ T cells sorted from blood. This TCR was sampled from a man younger than 35 in good health. The gene calls are TRBV5-6 and TRBJ1-2; 7 bases are shared with TRBD1. The CDR3 protein is CASSLGMTGYVGNFYGYTF. The CDR3 nucleotides are TGTGCCAGCAGCTTGGGGATGACAGGGTATGTTGGTAACTTCTATGGCTACACCTTC.